This record covers a single T cell receptor beta chain. Its antigen is not yet known. No clone much larger than this one lies a single base away; base qualities are absent. Sequencing instrument: Illumina HiSeq 1500. TCRdb ran its own pipeline on the public reads, namely fastp trimming at Q25 and MiXCR clone calling, and kept in-frame beta chains. One record per CDR3 amino acid sequence lists the most common genes and DNA. This sample has some 350,000 distinct CDR3 sequences in its table, and about 34% of those were observed once. The ten largest clones take up 13% of the sample. Interpreted using the paper, the treatment or condition label stands for: in vitro stimulation with specific CMV peptide epitopes to enrich CMV-specific T cells. This sample was taken from a study of T cell repertoires in cytomegalovirus infection (dated by TCRdb to about 2019). For the study in its entirety: Alongside well-studied HLA-B-restricted epitopes, the peptide stimulations were aimed at recently identified HLA-C-restricted CMV epitopes, whose presentation resists viral immunomodulation. Donor HLA type was relevant to the analysis, because carriage of CMV infection together with the matching HLA type was indicated by public TCR beta signatures.

Summary of the overall study and its limitations: The ex vivo response was dominated by HLA-C-restricted CMV-specific TCR beta clonotypes, which also provided the single most frequent clonotype in two of eight donors. In both this cohort and an independent cohort of 352 donors, the cumulative frequency of public TCR beta family members distinguished carriers of CMV infection plus the relevant HLA type.

Here the sequenced sample was cultured PBMCs, taken from culture after CMV antigen stimulation. The clonotype comes from a human donor in good health (CMV status not recorded). Some clones in this sample may be carry-over from other donors' samples.

The encoded CDR3 is CSARDADRVDGYTF. Read as DNA, the sequence is TGCAGTGCTAGAGACGCGGACAGGGTAGATGGCTACACCTTC. The rearrangement joined TRBV20-1 to TRBJ1-2; 8 junctional bases match TRBD1. The germline V gene (reference sequence) yields DFQATT for CDR1 and SNEGSKA for CDR2. From its cysteine to its phenylalanine, the CDR3 spans 14 amino acids. Only the CDR3 region is kept as DNA, spanning 42 bases read in frame from base 1. Unmatched junction bases come to 6, with V trimmed by 0 bases and J by 6 bases.